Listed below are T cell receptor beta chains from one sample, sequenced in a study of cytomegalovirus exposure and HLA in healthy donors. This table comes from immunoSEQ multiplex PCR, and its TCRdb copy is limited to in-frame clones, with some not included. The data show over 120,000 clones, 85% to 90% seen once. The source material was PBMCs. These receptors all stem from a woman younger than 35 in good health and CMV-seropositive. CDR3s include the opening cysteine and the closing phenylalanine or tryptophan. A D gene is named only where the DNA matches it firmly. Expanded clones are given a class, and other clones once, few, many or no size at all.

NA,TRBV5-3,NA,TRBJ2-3,CARSPLAVEDTQYF,TGTGCCAGAAGCCCATTAGCAGTCGAAGATACGCAGTATTTT
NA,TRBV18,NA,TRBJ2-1,CASSPPSSYEQFF,TGTGCCAGCTCACCACCGTCTAGTTATGAGCAGTTCTTC
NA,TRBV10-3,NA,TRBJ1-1,CAIRNPERGAEAFF,TGTGCCATCAGAAATCCTGAAAGGGGCGCAGAAGCTTTCTTT
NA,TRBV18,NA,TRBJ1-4,CASSPRARGTNEKLFF,TGTGCCAGCTCACCACGAGCCAGGGGCACTAATGAAAAACTGTTTTTT
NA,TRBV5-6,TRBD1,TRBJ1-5,CASSFGTGDQPQHF,TGTGCCAGCAGCTTTGGGACAGGGGATCAGCCCCAGCATTTT
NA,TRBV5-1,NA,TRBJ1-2,CASSLETGLNYGYTF,TGCGCCAGCAGCTTGGAAACGGGACTTAACTATGGCTACACCTTC
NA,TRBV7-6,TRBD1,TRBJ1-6,CASSLGVGGDNSPLHF,TGTGCCAGCAGCTTAGGGGTAGGGGGCGATAATTCACCCCTCCACTTT
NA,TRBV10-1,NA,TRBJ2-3,CASREGTGTPQYF,TGCGCCAGCAGGGAGGGAACCGGGACTCCTCAGTATTTT
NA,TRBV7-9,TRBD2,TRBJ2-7,CAAGDSSYEQYF,TGTGCAGCGGGGGACTCATCCTACGAGCAGTACTTC
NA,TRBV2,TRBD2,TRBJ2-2,CASTGLARTGELFF,TGTGCCAGCACCGGACTAGCGAGGACCGGGGAGCTGTTTTTT
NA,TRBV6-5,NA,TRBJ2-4,CASSYSQGRNIQYF,TGTGCCAGCAGTTACTCCCAGGGGCGGAACATTCAGTACTTC
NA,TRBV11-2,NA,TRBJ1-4,CASSLLSQGNEKLFF,TGTGCCAGCAGCCTCCTGTCGCAGGGTAATGAAAAACTGTTTTTT
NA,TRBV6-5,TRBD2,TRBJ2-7,CASSWTSGGLRYEQYF,TGTGCCAGCAGTTGGACTAGCGGGGGTTTGAGGTACGAGCAGTACTTC
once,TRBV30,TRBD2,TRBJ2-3,CAGYPGLAGGPDTQYF,TGTGCCGGCTACCCGGGACTAGCGGGGGGGCCAGATACGCAGTATTTT
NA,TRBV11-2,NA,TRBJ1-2,CASSLDSLPTYGYTF,TGTGCCAGCAGCTTAGATAGCCTACCCACCTATGGCTACACCTTC
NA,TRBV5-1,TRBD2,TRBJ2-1,CASSLITSGERNEQFF,TGCGCCAGCAGCTTAATCACTAGCGGGGAGAGGAATGAGCAGTTCTTC
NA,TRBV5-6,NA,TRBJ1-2,CASSDPAATHGYTF,TGTGCCAGCAGCGACCCTGCGGCAACTCATGGCTACACCTTC
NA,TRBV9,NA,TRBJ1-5,CASSVGGANQPQHF,TGTGCCAGCAGCGTCGGGGGGGCTAATCAGCCCCAGCATTTT
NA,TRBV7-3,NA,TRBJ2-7,CASSSKVPDEADPKTYEQYF,TGTGCCAGCAGCTCAAAGGTCCCTGACGAGGCCGACCCCAAAACCTACGAGCAGTACTTC
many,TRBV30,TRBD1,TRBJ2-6,CAWSILRGRPGANVLTF,TGTGCCTGGAGTATATTGAGGGGGCGGCCTGGGGCCAACGTCCTGACTTTC
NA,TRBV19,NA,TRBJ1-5,CASREWGGNQPQHF,TGTGCCAGTCGGGAGTGGGGCGGCAATCAGCCCCAGCATTTT
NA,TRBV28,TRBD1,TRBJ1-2,CASSVRGQGDGYTF,TGTGCCAGCAGTGTTCGGGGACAGGGGGATGGCTACACCTTC
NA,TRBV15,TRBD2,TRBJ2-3,CATSPRPAGGTDTQYF,TGTGCCACCAGCCCCCGCCCAGCGGGGGGCACAGATACGCAGTATTTT
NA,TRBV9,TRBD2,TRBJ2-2,CASSPRAGVNTGELFF,TGTGCCAGCAGCCCTAGAGCGGGGGTTAACACCGGGGAGCTGTTTTTT
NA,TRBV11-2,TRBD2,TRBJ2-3,CASSLATSGGVLDTQYF,TGTGCCAGCAGCTTAGCCACTAGCGGGGGGGTACTAGATACGCAGTATTTT
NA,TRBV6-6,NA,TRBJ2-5,CASSQGGETQYF,TGTGCCAGCAGTCAGGGGGGAGAGACCCAGTACTTC
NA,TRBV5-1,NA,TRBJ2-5,CASSLSGGETQYF,TGCGCCAGCAGCTTGAGTGGAGGGGAGACCCAGTACTTC
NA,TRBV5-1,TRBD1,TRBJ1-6,CASSSSDRVGYSPLHF,TGCGCCAGCAGCTCCTCCGACAGGGTGGGTTATTCACCCCTCCACTTT
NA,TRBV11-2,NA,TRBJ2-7,CASSASGLGVYEQYF,TGTGCCAGCAGCGCGAGCGGACTCGGGGTCTACGAGCAGTACTTC
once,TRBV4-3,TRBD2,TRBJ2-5,CASSQHLAGGNNQETQYF,TGCGCCAGCAGCCAACATTTAGCGGGGGGTAATAATCAAGAGACCCAGTACTTC
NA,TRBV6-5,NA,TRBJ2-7,CASSYLDGSSYEQYF,TGTGCCAGCAGTTACCTGGACGGGAGTTCCTACGAGCAGTACTTC
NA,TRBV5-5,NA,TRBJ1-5,CASSFRLLQGRDQPQHF,TGTGCCAGCAGCTTCAGACTATTACAGGGTAGGGATCAGCCCCAGCATTTT
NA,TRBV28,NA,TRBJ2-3,CASGGASSTDTQYF,TGTGCCAGCGGGGGGGCCTCCAGCACAGATACGCAGTATTTT
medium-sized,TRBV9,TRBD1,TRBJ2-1,CASSPQGNAYNEQFF,TGTGCCAGCAGTCCACAGGGGAACGCCTACAATGAGCAGTTCTTC
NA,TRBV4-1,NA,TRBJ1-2,CASSQGQARRGYGYTF,TGCGCCAGCAGCCAAGGTCAGGCCCGAAGGGGCTATGGCTACACCTTC
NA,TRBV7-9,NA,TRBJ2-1,CASSLTPGVSYNEQFF,TGTGCCAGCAGCCTTACTCCGGGGGTCTCCTACAATGAGCAGTTCTTC
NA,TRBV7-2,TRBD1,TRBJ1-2,CASSTRDSVYGYTF,TGTGCCAGCAGCACCCGGGACAGCGTTTATGGCTACACCTTC
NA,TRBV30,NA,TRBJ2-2,CAWGGTRTGELFF,TGTGCCTGGGGAGGGACCAGAACCGGGGAGCTGTTTTTT
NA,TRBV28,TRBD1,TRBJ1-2,CASSLSTGAIYGYTF,TGTGCCAGCAGTTTATCCACAGGGGCCATCTATGGCTACACCTTC
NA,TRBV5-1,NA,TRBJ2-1,CASSPNLQGVEDEQFF,TGCGCCAGCAGCCCTAACCTTCAGGGCGTTGAGGACGAGCAGTTCTTC
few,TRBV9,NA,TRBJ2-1,CASSPSARGGHEQFF,TGTGCCAGCAGCCCAAGCGCAAGGGGGGGACATGAGCAGTTCTTC
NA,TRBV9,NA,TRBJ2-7,CASSVGTGATYEQYF,TGTGCCAGCAGCGTAGGGACGGGAGCAACCTACGAGCAGTACTTC
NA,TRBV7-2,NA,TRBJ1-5,CASSAAGNQPQHF,TGTGCCAGCAGCGCGGCAGGGAATCAGCCCCAGCATTTT
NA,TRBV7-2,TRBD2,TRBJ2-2,CASSLMTGGIGELFF,TGTGCCAGCAGCCTCATGACCGGGGGGATCGGGGAGCTGTTTTTT